One T cell receptor (beta chain) is described in this entry. What it recognizes is unknown. PCR was performed using 60 Vbeta and 13 Jbeta primers. Repertoires were generated with immunoSEQ multiplex PCR, while TCRdb's copy carries only in-frame clones and drops some. The specimen's table records 65,000 to 95,000 clones. CDR1 KGHSY and CDR2 FQNENV come from the germline V gene. The CDR3 extends over 12 amino acids. V lost 4 bases and J 8 bases, leaving 10 bases between the germline ends. This sample is drawn from a study of cytomegalovirus exposure and HLA in healthy donors. General study findings and limits: The analysis excluded some indistinguishable V segments, including TRBV6-2 and TRBV6-3. Analysis was performed later, and it showed HLA-associated TCR beta chains to be more clonally expanded than equally common others. When analyzed later, the rates of TCR association showed variation by HLA locus, with DRB1 the most and HLA-C the fewest.

V usage is TRBV16 and J usage is TRBJ2-3; D call uncertain. The TCR was taken from a female donor in good health and CMV-seropositive. The specimen was PBMCs. CDR3 nucleotide sequence: TGTGCCAGCAGCCTTTCACACAGTACGCAGTATTTT. It is translated as CASSLSHSTQYF.